The T cell receptor (beta chain) under discussion was sequenced for a study of regulatory T cells in long-lasting Graves disease. The sample holds many counts of this clonotype. Time point defined: persistent/refractory GD, antithyroid drugs over 5 years with positive TRAb. Isolated PBMC RNA provided the starting material for the TCR library. CDR3 regions were amplified by Arm-PCR using iRepertoire HTBI primers to build TCR beta libraries. TCRdb analysed the multiplex PCR reads with MiXCR anew, one entry per CDR3 protein. This sample has approximately 400,000 distinct CDR3 sequences; roughly 25% occur once, and the top ten carry about 27%. The germline V gene has CDR1 MNHEY and CDR2 SMNVEV (reference sequence). V shed 4 bases and J shed 6 bases, with 10 bases lying between them. The CDR3 has 12 residues.

This chain uses TRBV27 with TRBJ2-7; TRBD1 might be the D (6 bases). This receptor was identified in a woman between 35 and 50 years old with Graves disease. The input for sequencing was peripheral blood mononuclear cells (PBMCs), taken when the disease was refractory, from a patient treated with antithyroid drugs. CDR3 DNA: TGTGCCAGCAGTTACAGGGCAGGCGAGCAGTACTTC. Translated, it gives CASSYRAGEQYF.